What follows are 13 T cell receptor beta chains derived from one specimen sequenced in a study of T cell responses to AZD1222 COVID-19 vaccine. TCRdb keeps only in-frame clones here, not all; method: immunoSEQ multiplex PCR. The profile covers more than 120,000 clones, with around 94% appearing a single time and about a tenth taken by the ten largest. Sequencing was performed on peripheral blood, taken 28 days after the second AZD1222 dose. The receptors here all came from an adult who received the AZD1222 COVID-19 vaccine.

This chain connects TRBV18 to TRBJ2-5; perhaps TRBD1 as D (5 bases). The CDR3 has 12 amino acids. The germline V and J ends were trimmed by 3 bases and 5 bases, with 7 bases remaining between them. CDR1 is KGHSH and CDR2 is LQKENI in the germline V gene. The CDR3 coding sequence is TGTGCCAGCTCACCGGGGCAGGAGACCCAGTACTTC. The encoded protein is CASSPGQETQYF.

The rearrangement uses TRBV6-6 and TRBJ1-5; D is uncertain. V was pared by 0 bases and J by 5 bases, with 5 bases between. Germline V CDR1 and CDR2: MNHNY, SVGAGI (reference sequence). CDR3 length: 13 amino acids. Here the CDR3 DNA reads TGTGCCAGCAGTTACTCTGGGGATCAGCCCCAGCATTTT. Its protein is CASSYSGDQPQHF.

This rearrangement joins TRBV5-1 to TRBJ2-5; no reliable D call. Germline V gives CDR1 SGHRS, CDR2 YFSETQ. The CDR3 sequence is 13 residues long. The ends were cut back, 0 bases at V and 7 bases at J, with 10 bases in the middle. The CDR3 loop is CASSLEGIVTQYF. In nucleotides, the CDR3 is TGCGCCAGCAGCTTGGAAGGAATTGTGACCCAGTACTTC.

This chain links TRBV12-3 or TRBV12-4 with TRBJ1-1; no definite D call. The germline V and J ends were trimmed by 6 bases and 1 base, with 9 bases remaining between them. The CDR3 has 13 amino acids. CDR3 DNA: TGTGCCAGCAGGGTCGGACCGAACACTGAAGCTTTCTTT. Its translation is CASRVGPNTEAFF.

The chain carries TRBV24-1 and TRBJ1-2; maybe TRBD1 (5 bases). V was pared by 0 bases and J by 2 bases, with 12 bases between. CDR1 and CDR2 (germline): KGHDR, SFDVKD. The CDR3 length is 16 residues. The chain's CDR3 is CATSDLGSGGNYGYTF. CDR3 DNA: TGTGCCACCAGTGATTTGGGATCGGGGGGGAACTATGGCTACACCTTC.

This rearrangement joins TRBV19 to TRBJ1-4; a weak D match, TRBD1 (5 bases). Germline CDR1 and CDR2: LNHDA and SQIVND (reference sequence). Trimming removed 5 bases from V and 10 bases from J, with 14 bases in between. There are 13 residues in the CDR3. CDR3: CASSSQGVGKLFF. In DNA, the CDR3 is TGTGCCAGTAGTTCTCAGGGAGTAGGAAAACTGTTTTTT.

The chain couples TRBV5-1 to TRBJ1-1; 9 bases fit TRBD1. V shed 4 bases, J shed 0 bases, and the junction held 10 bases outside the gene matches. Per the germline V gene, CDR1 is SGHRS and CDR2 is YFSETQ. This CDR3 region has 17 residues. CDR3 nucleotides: TGCGCCAGCAGCCTCACACCCGGGACAGGGCTGAACACTGAAGCTTTCTTT. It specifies CASSLTPGTGLNTEAFF.

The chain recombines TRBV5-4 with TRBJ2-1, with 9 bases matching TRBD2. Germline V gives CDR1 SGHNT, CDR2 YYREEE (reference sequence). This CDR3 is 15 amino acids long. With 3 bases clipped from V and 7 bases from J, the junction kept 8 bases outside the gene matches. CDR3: CASSSLAGVSNEQFF. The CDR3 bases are TGTGCCAGCAGCTCTTTAGCGGGAGTATCAAATGAGCAGTTCTTC.

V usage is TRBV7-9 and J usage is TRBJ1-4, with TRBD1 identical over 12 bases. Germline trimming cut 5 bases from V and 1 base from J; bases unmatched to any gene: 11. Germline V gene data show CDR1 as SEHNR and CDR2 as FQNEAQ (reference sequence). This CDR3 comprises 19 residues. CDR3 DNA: TGTGCCAGCAGCCCAACCAGCGGGACAGGGGGCGAAACTAATGAAAAACTGTTTTTT. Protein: CASSPTSGTGGETNEKLFF.

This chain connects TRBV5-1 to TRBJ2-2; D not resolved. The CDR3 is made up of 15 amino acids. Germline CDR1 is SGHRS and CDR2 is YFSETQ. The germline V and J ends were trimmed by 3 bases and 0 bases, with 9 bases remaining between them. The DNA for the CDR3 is TGCGCCAGCAGCTCGACAACTACGAACACCGGGGAGCTGTTTTTT. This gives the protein CASSSTTTNTGELFF. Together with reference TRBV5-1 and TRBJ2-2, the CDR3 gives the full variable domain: KAGVTQTPRYLIKTRGQQVTLSCSPISGHRSVSWYQQTPGQGLQFLFEYFSETQRNKGNFPGRFSGRQFSNSRSEMNVSTLELGDSALYLCASSSTTTNTGELFFGEGSRLTVL.

This CDR3 is CASSQRTRRVNYGYTF. Here the CDR3 DNA reads TGTGCCAGCAGCCAAAGGACCCGTAGGGTAAACTATGGCTACACCTTC. This chain joins TRBV14 and TRBJ1-2, with no clear D. The CDR3 contains 16 residues. Trimming left V 2 bases short and J 2 bases short, with 15 bases between. Germline assignment: CDR1 SGHDN and CDR2 FVKESK.

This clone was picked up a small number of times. The CDR3 DNA is TGTGCCAGCAGTTGGTCCTACGAGCAGTACTTC. Protein: CASSWSYEQYF. This chain uses TRBV6-2 or TRBV6-3 with TRBJ2-7, with no clear D. The CDR3 has 11 amino acids. V was clipped by 4 bases and J by 1 base, with 2 bases between them. Per germline, CDR1 MNHEY and CDR2 SVGEGT.

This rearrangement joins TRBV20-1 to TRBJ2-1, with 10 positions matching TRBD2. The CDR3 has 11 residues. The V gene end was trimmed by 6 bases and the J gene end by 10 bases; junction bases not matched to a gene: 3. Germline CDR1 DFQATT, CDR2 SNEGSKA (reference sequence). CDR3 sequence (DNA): TGCAGTGCCAAACTAGCGGGGGAGCAGTTCTTC. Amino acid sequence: CSAKLAGEQFF.